A selection of T cell receptor beta chains follows, all from one sample in a study of T cells after yellow fever vaccination. Via MiXCR, TCRdb re-called the 5' RACE reads, giving one row per CDR3 protein. The data show 50,000 or so distinct CDR3 sequences, 5% to 8.5% seen once. The sequences come from CD8+ T cells not binding an NS4B(214-222) dextramer, sorted from PBMCs, collected about 49 days after the first yellow fever vaccination. These receptors were collected from a man younger than 35 who received the YFV17D yellow fever vaccine. Each CDR3 is given with its conserved first and last residue.

j_call v_call cdr3_aa
TRBJ2-5 TRBV7-6 CASSFLGSGGKTQYF
TRBJ1-4 TRBV20-1 CSARDLRAGEKLFF
TRBJ2-7 TRBV6-5 CASTISSGRLVYEQYF
TRBJ2-1 TRBV19 CASSTSGVGDEQFF
TRBJ2-1 TRBV13 CASSLGAGSPHNEQFF
TRBJ2-3 TRBV4-1 CASSQVAEGTDTQYF
TRBJ2-1 TRBV11-2 CASTQRGVYNEQFF
TRBJ2-2 TRBV5-8 CASSLPGGWNTGELFF
TRBJ1-1 TRBV12-3/TRBV12-4 CASSLVGEEAFF
TRBJ2-2 TRBV15 CATSISGGTGELFF
TRBJ1-4 TRBV11-1 CASSFTVGRTDEKLFF
TRBJ2-2 TRBV4-1 CASSQETGFTGELFF
TRBJ2-7 TRBV19 CASSVPGQRSYEQYF
TRBJ1-5 TRBV19 CASSIVTRTEQPQHF
TRBJ1-2 TRBV5-1 CASSGTGGGYTF
TRBJ1-2 TRBV7-3 CASSPFPRQRDGYTF
TRBJ1-5 TRBV20-1 CSAGVGASNQPQHF
TRBJ1-1 TRBV19 CASMGREKMNTEAFF
TRBJ2-7 TRBV6-2/TRBV6-3 CASSYRGEGYEQYF
TRBJ2-7 TRBV3-1 CASSQRTGTGFYEQYF
TRBJ2-7 TRBV12-3/TRBV12-4 CASSIRIPYEQYF
TRBJ1-6 TRBV9 CASSPWGAGSPLHF
TRBJ1-6 TRBV6-5 CASSYANNSPLHF
TRBJ2-7 TRBV19 CASSGDFSYEQYF
TRBJ1-5 TRBV7-6 CASSPLEGNQPQHF
TRBJ2-3 TRBV19 CASSMGTSGYTDTQYF
TRBJ2-3 TRBV15 CATSGGTSGVTDTQYF
TRBJ1-1 TRBV12-3/TRBV12-4 CASREGQPTGNTEAFF
TRBJ1-4 TRBV10-3 CAISLGSGRDFEKLFF
TRBJ1-1 TRBV5-1 CASSFRTGWNTEAFF
TRBJ2-2 TRBV6-2/TRBV6-3 CASSYGETGELFF
TRBJ1-2 TRBV29-1 CSVVDRDNYGYTF
TRBJ2-1 TRBV11-2 CASTSGGPSNYNEQFF
TRBJ2-1 TRBV10-3 CAISESGGLDEQFF
TRBJ2-2 TRBV19 CASRTAGLGNTGELFF
TRBJ2-1 TRBV7-2 CASSLLLGGPYNEQFF
TRBJ1-2 TRBV7-9 CASRSGDNYGYTF
TRBJ1-5 TRBV5-6 CASSFSWQGNQPQHF
TRBJ2-6 TRBV5-4 CASSLGDVGGHLTF
TRBJ2-7 TRBV2 CASGDRGPPLYEQYF
TRBJ2-3 TRBV4-3 CASSQDRLAGSTDTQYF
TRBJ2-2 TRBV20-1 CSVRLDPNTGELFF
TRBJ1-1 TRBV15 CATSRDRVTGRTMNTEAFF
TRBJ2-2 TRBV7-8 CASSHRTGRNTGELFF
TRBJ2-2 TRBV5-1 CASSPIWGDTGELFF
TRBJ2-3 TRBV12-3/TRBV12-4 CASRGGGIATDTQYF
TRBJ2-3 TRBV4-2 CASSHPGIAGEQGTDTQYF
TRBJ1-5 TRBV19 CASSIGALRGQPQHF
TRBJ2-7 TRBV9 CASSVGLAGDEQYF
TRBJ2-1 TRBV5-6 CASRIRGGKYEQFF